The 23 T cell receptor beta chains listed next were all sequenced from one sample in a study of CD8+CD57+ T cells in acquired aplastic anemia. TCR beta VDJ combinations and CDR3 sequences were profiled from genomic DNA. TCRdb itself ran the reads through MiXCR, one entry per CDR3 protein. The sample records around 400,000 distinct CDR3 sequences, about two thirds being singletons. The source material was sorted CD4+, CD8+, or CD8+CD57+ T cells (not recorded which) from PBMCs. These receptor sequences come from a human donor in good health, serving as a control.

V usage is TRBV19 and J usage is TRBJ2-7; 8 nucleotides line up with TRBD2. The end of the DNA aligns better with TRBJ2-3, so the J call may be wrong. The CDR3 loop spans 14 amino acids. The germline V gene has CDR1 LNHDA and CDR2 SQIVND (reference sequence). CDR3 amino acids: CASSRAGGADTQYF. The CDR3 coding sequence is TGTGCCAGTAGTAGGGCGGGGGGCGCAGATACGCAGTATTTT.

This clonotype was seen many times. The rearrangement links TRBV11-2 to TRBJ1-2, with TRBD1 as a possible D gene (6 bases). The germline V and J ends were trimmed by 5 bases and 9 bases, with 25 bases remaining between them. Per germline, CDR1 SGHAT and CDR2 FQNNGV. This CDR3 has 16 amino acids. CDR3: CASSKNPLGGEGSYTF. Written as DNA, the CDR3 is TGTGCCAGCAGCAAGAACCCCCTTGGGGGCGAGGGAAGCTACACCTTC.

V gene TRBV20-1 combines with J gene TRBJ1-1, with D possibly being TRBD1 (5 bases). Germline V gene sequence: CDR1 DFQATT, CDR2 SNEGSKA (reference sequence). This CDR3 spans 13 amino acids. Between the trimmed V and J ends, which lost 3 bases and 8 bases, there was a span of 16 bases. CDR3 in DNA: TGCAGTGCTAGGGGACTAGCGGGGGTGGAAGCTTTCTTT. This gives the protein CSARGLAGVEAFF.

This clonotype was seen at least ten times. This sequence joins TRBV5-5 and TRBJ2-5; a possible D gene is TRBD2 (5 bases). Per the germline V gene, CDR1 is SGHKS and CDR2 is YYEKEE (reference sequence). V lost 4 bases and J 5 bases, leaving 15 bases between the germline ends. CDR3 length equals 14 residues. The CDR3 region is CASSPQSSGETQYF. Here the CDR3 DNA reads TGTGCCAGCAGCCCCCAATCCTCGGGGGAGACCCAGTACTTC.

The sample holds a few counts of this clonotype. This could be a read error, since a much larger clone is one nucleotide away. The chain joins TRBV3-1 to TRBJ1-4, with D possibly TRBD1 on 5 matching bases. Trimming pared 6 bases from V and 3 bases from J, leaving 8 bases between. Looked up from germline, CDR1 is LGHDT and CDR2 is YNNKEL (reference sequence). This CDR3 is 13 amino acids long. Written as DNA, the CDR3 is TGTGCCAGCAGTGGGGGGGCTAATGAAAAACTGTTTTTT. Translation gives CASSGGANEKLFF. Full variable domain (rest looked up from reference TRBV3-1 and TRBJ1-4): DTAVSQTPKYLVTQMGNDKSIKCEQNLGHDTMYWYKQDSKKFLKIMFSYNNKELIINETVPNRFSPKSPDKAHLNLHINSLELGDSAVYFCASSGGANEKLFFGSGTQLSVL.

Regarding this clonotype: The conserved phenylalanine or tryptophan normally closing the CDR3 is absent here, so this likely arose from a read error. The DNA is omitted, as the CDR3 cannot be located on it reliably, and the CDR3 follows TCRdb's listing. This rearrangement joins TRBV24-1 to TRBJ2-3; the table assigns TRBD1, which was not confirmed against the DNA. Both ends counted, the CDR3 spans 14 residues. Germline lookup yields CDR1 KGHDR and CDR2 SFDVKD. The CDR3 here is CASPPRDEGDTFCS.

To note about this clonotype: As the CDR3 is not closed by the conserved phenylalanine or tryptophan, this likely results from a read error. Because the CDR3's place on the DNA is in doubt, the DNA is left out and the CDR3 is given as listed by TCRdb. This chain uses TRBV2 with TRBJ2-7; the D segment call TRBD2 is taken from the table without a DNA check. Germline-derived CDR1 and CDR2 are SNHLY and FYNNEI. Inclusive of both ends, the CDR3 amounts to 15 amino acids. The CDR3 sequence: CASSVTSGSSYKQYL.

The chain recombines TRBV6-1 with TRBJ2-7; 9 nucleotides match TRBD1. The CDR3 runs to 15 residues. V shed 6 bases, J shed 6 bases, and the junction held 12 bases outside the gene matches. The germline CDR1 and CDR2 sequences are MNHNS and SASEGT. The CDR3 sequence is CASRDYGTGRGEQYF. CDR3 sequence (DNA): TGTGCCAGCAGAGACTACGGGACAGGGAGGGGCGAGCAGTACTTC.

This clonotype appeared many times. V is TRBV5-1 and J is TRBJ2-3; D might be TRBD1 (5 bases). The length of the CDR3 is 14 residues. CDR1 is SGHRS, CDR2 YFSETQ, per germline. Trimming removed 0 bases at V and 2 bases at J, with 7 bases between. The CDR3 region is CASSLGQYTDTQYF. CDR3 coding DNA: TGCGCCAGCAGCTTGGGACAGTACACAGATACGCAGTATTTT.

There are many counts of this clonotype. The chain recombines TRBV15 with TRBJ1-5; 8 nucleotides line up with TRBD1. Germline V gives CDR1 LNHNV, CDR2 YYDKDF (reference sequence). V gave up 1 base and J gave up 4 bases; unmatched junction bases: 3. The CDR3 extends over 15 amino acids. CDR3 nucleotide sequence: TGTGCCACCAGCAGAGCACAGGGGGGGAATCAGCCCCAGCATTTT. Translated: CATSRAQGGNQPQHF.

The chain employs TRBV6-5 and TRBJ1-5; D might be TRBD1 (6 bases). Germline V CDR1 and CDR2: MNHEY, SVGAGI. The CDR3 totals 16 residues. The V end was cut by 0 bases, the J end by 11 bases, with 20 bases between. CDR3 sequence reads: CASSYSMAGAGETQHF. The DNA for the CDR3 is TGTGCCAGCAGTTACTCGATGGCAGGGGCAGGGGAGACCCAGCATTTT.

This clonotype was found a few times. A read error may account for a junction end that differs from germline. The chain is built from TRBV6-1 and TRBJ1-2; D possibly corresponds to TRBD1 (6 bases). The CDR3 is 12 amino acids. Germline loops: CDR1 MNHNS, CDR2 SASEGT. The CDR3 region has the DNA TGTGCCAGCAGAGAAGGGGGCTATGGCTACACCTTC. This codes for CASREGGYGYTF.

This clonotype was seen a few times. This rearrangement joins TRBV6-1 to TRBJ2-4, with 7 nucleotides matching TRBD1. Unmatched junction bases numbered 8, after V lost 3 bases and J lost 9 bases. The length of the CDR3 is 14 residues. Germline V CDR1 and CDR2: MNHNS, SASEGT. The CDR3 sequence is CASSDRQGVAIQYF. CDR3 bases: TGTGCCAGCAGTGATAGACAGGGCGTTGCCATTCAGTACTTC.

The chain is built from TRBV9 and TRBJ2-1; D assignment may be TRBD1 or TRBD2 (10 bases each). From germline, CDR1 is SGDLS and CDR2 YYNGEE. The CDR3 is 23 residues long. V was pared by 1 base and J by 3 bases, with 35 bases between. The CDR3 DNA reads TGTGCCAGCAGCGTATATCCCTGGACAGGGGGTGGGCTAGCGGGGGACCACTACAATGAGCAGTTCTTC. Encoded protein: CASSVYPWTGGGLAGDHYNEQFF.

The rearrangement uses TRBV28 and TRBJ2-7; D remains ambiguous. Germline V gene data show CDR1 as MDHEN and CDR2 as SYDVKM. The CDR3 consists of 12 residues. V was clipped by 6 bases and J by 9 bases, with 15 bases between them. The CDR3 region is CASSAHGYGQYF. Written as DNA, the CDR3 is TGTGCCAGCAGCGCCCATGGCTATGGGCAGTACTTC.

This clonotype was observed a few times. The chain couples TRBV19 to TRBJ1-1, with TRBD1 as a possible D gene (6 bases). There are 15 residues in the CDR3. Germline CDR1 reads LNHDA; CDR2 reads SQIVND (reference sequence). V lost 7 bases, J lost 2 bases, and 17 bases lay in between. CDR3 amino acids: CASTINPQGNTEAFF. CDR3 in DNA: TGTGCCAGTACCATAAACCCACAGGGAAACACTGAAGCTTTCTTT.

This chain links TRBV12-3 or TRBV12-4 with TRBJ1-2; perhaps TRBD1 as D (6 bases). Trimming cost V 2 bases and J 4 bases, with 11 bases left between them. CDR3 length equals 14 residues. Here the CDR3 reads CASSLQGSGYGYTF. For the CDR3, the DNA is TGTGCCAGCAGTTTACAGGGGTCAGGCTATGGCTACACCTTC.

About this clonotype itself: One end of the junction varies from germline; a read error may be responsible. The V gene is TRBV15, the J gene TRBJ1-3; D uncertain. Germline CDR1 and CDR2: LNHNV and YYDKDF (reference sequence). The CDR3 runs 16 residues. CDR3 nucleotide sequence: TGTGCCACCAGCAGAGGTGACGGGCTATATGGTTCCACCCTACACTTT. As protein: CATSRGDGLYGSTLHF.

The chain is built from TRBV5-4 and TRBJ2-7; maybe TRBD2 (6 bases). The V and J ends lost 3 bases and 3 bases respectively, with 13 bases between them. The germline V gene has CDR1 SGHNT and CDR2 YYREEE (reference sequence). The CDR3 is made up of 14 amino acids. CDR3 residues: CASSSTRLVYEQYF. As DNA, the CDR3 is TGTGCCAGCAGCTCGACTAGACTAGTCTACGAGCAGTACTTC.

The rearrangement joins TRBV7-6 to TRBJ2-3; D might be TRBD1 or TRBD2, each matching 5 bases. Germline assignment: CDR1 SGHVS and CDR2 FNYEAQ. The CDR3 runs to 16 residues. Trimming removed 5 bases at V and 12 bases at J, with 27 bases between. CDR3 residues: CASSPPWAGRETDQYF. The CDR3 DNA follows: TGTGCCAGCAGCCCGCCGTGGGCGGGCAGGGAAACAGATCAGTATTTT.

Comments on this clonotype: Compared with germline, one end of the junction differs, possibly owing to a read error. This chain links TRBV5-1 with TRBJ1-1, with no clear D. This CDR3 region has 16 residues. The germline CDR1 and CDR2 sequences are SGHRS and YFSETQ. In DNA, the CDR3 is TGTGCCAGCAGTCTAGGACGGGCCTATTCGGGCACTGAAGCTTTCTTT. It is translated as CASSLGRAYSGTEAFF.

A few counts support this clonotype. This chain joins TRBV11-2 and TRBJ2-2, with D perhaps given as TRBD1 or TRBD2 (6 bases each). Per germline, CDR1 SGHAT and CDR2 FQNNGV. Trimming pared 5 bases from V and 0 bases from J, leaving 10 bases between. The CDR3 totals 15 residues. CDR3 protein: CASSIRGPNTGELFF. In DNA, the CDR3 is TGTGCCAGCAGCATCCGGGGGCCGAACACCGGGGAGCTGTTTTTT. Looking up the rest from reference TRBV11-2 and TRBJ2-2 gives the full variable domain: EAGVAQSPRYKIIEKRQSVAFWCNPISGHATLYWYQQILGQGPKLLIQFQNNGVVDDSQLPKDRFSAERLKGVDSTLKIQPAKLEDSAVYLCASSIRGPNTGELFFGEGSRLTVL.

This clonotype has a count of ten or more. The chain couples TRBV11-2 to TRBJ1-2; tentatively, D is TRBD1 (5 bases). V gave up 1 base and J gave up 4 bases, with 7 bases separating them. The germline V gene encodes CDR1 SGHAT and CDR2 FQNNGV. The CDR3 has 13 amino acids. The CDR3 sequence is CASSLAQGYGYTF. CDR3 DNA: TGTGCCAGCAGCTTAGCCCAGGGCTATGGCTACACCTTC.